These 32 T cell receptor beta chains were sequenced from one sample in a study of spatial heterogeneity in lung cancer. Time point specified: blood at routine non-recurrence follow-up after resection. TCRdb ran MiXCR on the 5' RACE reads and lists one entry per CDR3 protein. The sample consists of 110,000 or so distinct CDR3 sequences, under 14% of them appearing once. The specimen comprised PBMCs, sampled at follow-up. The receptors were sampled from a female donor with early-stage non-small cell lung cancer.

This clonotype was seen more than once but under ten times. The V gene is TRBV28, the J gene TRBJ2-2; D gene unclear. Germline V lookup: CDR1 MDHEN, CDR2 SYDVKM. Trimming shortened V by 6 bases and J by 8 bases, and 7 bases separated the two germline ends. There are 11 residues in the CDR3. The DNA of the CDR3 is TGTGCCAGCAGAGGGATTGGGGAGCTGTTTTTT. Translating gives CASRGIGELFF.

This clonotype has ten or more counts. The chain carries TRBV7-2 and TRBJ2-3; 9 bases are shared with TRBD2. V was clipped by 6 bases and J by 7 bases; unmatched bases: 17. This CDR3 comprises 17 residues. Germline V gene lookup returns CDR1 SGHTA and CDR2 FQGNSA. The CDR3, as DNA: TGTGCCAGCAGACCCACCTCCGGCGGGAGGGGCCCGAATACGCAGTATTTT. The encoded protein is CASRPTSGGRGPNTQYF.

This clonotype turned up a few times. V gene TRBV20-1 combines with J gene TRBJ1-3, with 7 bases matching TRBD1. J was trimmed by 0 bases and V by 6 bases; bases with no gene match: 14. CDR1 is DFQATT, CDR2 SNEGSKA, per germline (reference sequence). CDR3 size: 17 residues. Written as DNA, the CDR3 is TGCAGTGCAAACCCGAGGGGACAGCTTCTCTCTGGAAACACCATATATTTT. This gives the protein CSANPRGQLLSGNTIYF.

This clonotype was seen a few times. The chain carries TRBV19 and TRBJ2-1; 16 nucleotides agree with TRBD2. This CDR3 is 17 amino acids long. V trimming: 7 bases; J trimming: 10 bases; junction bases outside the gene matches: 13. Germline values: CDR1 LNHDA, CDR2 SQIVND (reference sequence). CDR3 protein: CASTGVFGTSGRAEQFF. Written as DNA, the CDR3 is TGTGCCAGTACTGGTGTATTCGGGACTAGCGGGAGGGCGGAGCAGTTCTTC.

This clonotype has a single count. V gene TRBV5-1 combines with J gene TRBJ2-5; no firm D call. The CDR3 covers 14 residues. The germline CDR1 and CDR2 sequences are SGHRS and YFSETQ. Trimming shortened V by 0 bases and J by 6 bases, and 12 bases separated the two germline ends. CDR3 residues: CASSLDSSRKTQYF. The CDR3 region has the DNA TGCGCCAGCAGCTTGGATAGTTCACGGAAGACCCAGTACTTC.

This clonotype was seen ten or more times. Here the CDR3 DNA reads TGTGCCAGCAGCTTATCGAGGGGTGGTACTGAAGCTTTCTTT. It translates to CASSLSRGGTEAFF. This sequence joins TRBV11-2 and TRBJ1-1, with D perhaps matching TRBD1 (5 bases). The V gene's germline CDR1 is SGHAT and CDR2 FQNNGV. The CDR3 is 14 amino acids. V gave up 2 bases and J gave up 5 bases, with 12 bases separating them.

This CDR3 reads CASSYGLAGRTDTQYF. The CDR3 DNA sequence: TGTGCCAGCAGTTACGGGCTAGCGGGCCGCACAGATACGCAGTATTTT. The chain couples TRBV6-2 or TRBV6-3 to TRBJ2-3; TRBD2 aligns across 8 bases. CDR1 is MNHEY, CDR2 SVGEGT, per germline. J was trimmed by 1 base and V by 2 bases; bases with no gene match: 5. The CDR3 has 16 residues.

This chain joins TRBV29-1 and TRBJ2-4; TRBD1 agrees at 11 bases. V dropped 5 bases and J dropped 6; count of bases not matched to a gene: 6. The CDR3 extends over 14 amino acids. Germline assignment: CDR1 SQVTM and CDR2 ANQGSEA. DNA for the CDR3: TGCAGCGTTCGCTCGGGACAGGGGGGAAACATTCAGTACTTC. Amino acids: CSVRSGQGGNIQYF.

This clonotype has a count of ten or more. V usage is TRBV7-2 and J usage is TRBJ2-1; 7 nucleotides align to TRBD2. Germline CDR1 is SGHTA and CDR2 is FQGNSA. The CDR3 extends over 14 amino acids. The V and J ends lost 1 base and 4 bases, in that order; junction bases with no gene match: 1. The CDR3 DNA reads TGTGCCAGCAGCTTAGAAGCGGGATACAATGAGCAGTTCTTC. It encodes CASSLEAGYNEQFF.

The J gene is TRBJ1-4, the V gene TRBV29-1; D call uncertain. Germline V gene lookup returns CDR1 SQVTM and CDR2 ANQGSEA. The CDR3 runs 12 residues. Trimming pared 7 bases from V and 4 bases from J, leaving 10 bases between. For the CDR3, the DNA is TGCAGCGCCGGGTTAAATAATGAAAAACTGTTTTTT. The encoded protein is CSAGLNNEKLFF.

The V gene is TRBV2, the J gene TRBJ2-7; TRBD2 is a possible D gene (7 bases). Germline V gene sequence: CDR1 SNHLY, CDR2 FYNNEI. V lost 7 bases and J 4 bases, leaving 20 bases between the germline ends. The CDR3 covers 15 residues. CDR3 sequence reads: CASTQRGGSLYEQYF. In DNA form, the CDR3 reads TGTGCCAGCACCCAGAGGGGGGGCTCTCTGTACGAGCAGTACTTC. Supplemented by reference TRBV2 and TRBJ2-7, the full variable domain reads EPEVTQTPSHQVTQMGQEVILRCVPISNHLYFYWYRQILGQKVEFLVSFYNNEISEKSEIFDDQFSVERPDGSNFTLKIRSTKLEDSAMYFCASTQRGGSLYEQYFGPGTRLTVT.

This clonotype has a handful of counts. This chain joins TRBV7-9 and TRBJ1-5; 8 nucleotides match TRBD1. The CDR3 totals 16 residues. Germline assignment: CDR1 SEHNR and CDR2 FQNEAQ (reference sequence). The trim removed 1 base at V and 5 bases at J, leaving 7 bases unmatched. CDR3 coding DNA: TGTGCCAGCAGCTTAGGGGAACTACAGGGGGATCAGCCCCAGCATTTT. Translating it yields CASSLGELQGDQPQHF.

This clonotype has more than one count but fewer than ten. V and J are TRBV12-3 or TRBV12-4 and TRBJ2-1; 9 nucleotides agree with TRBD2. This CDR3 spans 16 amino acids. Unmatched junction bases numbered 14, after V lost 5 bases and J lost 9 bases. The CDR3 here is CASSQKIAGAEGEQFF. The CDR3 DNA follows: TGTGCCAGCAGTCAAAAGATAGCGGGAGCGGAGGGTGAGCAGTTCTTC.

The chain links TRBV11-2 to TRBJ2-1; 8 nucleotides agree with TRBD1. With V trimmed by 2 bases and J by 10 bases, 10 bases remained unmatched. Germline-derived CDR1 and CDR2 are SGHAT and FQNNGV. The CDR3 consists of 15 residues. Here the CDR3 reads CASSLIFDRGKEQFF. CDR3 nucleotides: TGTGCCAGCAGCTTAATATTTGACAGGGGAAAAGAGCAGTTCTTC.

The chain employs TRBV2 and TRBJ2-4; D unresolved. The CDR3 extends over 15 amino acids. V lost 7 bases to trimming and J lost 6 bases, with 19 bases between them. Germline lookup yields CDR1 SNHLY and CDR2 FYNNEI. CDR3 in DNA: TGTGCCAGCAAAAGAAGGACCCGAGGTGGAAACATTCAGTACTTC. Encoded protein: CASKRRTRGGNIQYF. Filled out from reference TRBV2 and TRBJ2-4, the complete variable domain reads EPEVTQTPSHQVTQMGQEVILRCVPISNHLYFYWYRQILGQKVEFLVSFYNNEISEKSEIFDDQFSVERPDGSNFTLKIRSTKLEDSAMYFCASKRRTRGGNIQYFGAGTRLSVL.

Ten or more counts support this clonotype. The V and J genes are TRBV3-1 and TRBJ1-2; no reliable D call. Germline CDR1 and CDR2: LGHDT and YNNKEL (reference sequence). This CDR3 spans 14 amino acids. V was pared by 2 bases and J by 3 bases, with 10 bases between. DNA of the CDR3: TGTGCCAGCAGCCAACCGGGCATCGACTATGGCTACACCTTC. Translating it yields CASSQPGIDYGYTF.

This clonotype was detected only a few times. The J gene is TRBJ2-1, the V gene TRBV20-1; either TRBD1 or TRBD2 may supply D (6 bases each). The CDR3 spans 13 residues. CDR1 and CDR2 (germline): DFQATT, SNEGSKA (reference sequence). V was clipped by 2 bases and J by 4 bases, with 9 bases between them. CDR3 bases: TGCAGTGCTAGACTAGGGGGGTACAATGAGCAGTTCTTC. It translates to CSARLGGYNEQFF.

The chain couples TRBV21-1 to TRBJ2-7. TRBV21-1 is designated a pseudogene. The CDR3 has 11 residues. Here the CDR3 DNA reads TGTGCCAGCAGGGCCTCAGACGAGCAGTACGTC. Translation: CASRASDEQYV.

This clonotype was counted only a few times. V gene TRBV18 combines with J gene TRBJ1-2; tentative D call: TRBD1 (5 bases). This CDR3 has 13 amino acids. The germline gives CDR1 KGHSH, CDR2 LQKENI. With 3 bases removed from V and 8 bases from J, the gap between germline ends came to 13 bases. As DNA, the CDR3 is TGTGCCAGCTCACCCGGGATTGGGGACGGCTACACCTTC. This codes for CASSPGIGDGYTF.

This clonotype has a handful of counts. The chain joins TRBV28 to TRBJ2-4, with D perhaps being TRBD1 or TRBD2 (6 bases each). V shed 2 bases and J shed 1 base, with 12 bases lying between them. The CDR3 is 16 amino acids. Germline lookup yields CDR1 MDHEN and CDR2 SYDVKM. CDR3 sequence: CASSLGGLYAKNIQYF. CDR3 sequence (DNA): TGTGCCAGCAGTTTAGGGGGGCTCTACGCCAAAAACATTCAGTACTTC.

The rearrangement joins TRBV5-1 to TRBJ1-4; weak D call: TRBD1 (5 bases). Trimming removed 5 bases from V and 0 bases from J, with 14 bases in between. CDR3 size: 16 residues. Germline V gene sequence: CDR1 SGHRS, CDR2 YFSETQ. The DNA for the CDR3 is TGCGCCAGCAGGACAGTTTACGGGGCAACTAATGAAAAACTGTTTTTT. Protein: CASRTVYGATNEKLFF.

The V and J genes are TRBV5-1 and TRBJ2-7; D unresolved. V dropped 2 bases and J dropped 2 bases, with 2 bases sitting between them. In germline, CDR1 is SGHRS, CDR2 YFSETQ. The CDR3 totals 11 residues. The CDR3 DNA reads TGCGCCAGCAGCTTTCCCTACGAGCAGTACGTC. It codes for CASSFPYEQYV.

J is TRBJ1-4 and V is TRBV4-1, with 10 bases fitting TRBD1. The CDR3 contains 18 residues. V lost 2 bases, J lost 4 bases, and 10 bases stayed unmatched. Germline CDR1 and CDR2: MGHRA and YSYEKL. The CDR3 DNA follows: TGCGCCAGCAGCCAACTAGGACAGGGGGGATTTAATAATGAAAAACTGTTTTTT. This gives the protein CASSQLGQGGFNNEKLFF.

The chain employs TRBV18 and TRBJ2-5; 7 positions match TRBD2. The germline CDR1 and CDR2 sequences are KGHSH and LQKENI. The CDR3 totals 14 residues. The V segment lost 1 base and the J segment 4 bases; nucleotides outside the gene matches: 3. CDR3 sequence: CASSPQGGGETQYF. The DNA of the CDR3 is TGTGCCAGCTCACCACAGGGCGGGGGAGAGACCCAGTACTTC. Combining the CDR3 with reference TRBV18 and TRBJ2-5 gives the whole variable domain NAGVMQNPRHLVRRRGQEARLRCSPMKGHSHVYWYRQLPEEGLKFMVYLQKENIIDESGMPKERFSAEFPKEGPSILRIQQVVRGDSAAYFCASSPQGGGETQYFGPGTRLLVL.

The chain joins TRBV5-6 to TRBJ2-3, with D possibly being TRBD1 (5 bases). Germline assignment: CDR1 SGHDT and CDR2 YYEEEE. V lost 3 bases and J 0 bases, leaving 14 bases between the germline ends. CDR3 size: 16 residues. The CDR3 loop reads CASSYVTGVSTDTQYF. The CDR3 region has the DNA TGTGCCAGCAGCTACGTAACAGGAGTAAGCACAGATACGCAGTATTTT.

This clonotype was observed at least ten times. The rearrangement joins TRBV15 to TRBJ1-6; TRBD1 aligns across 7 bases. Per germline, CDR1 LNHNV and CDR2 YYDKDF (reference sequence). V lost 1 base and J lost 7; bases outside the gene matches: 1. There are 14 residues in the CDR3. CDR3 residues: CATSRGDRNSPLHF. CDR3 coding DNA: TGTGCCACCAGCAGAGGGGACAGAAATTCACCCCTCCACTTT.

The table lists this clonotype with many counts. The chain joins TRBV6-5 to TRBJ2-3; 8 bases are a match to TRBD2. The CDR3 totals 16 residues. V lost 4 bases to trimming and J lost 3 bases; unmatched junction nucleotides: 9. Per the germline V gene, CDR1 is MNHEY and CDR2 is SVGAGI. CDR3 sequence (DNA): TGTGCCAGCAGTTTCGGAAGCGGGAGAGTGACAGATACGCAGTATTTT. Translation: CASSFGSGRVTDTQYF.

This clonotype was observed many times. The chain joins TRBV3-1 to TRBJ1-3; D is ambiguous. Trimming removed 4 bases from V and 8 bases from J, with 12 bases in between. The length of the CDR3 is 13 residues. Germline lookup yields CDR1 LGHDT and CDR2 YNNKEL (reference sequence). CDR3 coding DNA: TGTGCCAGCAGCCCTCCCTCCGAGCACACCATATATTTT. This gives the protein CASSPPSEHTIYF.

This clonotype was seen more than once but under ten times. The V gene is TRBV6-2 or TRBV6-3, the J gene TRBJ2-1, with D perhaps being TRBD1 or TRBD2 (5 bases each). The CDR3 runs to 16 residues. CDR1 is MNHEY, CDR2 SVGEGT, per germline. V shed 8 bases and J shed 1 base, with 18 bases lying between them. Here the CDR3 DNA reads TGTGCCAGCCGGTTGTCCGGGACCTCATCCTACAATGAGCAGTTCTTC. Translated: CASRLSGTSSYNEQFF.

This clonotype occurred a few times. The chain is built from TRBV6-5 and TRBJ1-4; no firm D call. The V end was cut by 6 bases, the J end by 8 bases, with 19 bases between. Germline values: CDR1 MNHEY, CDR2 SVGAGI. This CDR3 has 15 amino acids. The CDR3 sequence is CASRPDANLGEKLFF. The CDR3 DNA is TGTGCCAGCAGACCCGACGCCAACCTCGGGGAAAAACTGTTTTTT.

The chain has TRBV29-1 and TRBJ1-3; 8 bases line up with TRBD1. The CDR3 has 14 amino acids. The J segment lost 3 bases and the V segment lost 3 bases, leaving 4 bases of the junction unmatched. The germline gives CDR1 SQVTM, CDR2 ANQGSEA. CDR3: CSVEAGGHGNTIYF. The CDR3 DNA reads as TGCAGCGTTGAGGCAGGGGGCCATGGAAACACCATATATTTT. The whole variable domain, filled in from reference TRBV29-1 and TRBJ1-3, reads SAVISQKPSRDICQRGTSLTIQCQVDSQVTMMFWYRQQPGQSLTLIATANQGSEATYESGFVIDKFPISRPNLTFSTLTVSNMSPEDSSIYLCSVEAGGHGNTIYFGEGSWLTVV.

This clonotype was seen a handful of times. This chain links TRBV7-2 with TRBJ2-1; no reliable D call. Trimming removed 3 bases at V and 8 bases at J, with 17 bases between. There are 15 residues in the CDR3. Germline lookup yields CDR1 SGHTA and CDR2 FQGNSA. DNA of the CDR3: TGTGCCAGCAGCTTCGGAAGGTACCCCAATGATGAGCAGTTCTTC. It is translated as CASSFGRYPNDEQFF.